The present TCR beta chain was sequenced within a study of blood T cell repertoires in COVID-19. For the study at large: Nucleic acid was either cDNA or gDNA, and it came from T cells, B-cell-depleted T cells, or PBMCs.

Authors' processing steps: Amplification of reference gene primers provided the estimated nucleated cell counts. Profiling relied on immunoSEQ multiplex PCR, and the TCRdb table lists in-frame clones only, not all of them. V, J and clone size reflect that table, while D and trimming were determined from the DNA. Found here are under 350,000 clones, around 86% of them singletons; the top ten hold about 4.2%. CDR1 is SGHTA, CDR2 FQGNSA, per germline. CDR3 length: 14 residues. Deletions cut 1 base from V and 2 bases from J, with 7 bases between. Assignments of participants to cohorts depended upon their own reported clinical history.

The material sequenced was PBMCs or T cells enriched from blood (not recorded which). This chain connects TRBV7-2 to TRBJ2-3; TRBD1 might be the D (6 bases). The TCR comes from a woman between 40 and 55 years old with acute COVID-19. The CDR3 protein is CASSLDRVTDTQYF. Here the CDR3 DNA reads TGTGCCAGCAGCTTAGACAGGGTCACAGATACGCAGTATTTT.